This TCR beta chain stems from a study of OX40 agonist ivuxolimab in advanced cancers. Overall study context: Those enrolled were 82.7% male, with a mean age of roughly 62 years and ages from about 20 to 79.

General study points: In the 0.1 to 3.0 mg/kg range, CD4+ and CD8+ blood T cells had expanded clonally by week 6. Low normalized T-cell clonal expansion was also seen in some nonresponders.

Clones were read by immunoSEQ multiplex PCR, and TCRdb kept only the in-frame ones, dropping some. Of about 80,000 clones in the sample, about 88% were seen once. Comment on this clone: Antigen unknown.

V was trimmed by 0 bases and J by 2 bases, leaving 19 bases between them. The length of the CDR3 is 18 residues. CDR1 and CDR2 (germline): MNHNS, SASEGT. The source material was CD4+ or CD8+ T cells sorted from blood, sampled in a trial of the OX40 agonist ivuxolimab. The rearrangement joins TRBV6-1 to TRBJ1-1; D not certain. The TCR sequence derives from an adult with an advanced solid tumor such as melanoma, head and neck, liver or kidney cancer. The CDR3 coding sequence is TGTGCCAGCAGTGAAGCTGGATTGAGGGCAGGACTTAACACTGAAGCTTTCTTT. This codes for CASSEAGLRAGLNTEAFF.